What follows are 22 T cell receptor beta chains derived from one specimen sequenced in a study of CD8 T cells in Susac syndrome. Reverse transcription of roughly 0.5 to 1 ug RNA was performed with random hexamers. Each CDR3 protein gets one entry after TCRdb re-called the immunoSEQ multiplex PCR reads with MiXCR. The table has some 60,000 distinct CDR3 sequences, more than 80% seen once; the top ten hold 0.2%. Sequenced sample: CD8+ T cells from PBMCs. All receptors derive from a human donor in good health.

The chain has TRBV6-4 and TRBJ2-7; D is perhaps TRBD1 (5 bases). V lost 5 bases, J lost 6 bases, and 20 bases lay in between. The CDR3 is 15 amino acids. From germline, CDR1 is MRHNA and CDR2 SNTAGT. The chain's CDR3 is CASSPQGSVLCEQYF. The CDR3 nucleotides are TGTGCCAGCAGTCCCCAGGGAAGTGTTTTATGCGAGCAGTACTTC.

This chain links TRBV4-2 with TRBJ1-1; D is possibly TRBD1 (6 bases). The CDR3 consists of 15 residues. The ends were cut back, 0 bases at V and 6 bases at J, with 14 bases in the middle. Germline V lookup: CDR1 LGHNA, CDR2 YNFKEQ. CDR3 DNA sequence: TGTGCCAGCAGCCAAGATGCCCAGGGGTCATCTGAAGCTTTCTTT. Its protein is CASSQDAQGSSEAFF.

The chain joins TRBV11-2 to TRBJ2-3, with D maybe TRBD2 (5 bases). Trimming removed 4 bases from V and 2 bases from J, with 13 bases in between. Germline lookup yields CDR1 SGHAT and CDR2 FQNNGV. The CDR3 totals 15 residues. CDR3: CASSSVGADTDTQYF. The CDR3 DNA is TGTGCCAGCAGCTCGGTAGGAGCGGACACAGATACGCAGTATTTT.

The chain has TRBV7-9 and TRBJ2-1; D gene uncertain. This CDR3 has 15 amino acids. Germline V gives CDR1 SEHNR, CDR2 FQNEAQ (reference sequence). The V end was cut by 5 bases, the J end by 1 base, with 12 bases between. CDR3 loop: CASSQNGPSYNEQFF. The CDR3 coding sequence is TGTGCCAGCAGCCAAAACGGCCCTTCCTACAATGAGCAGTTCTTC.

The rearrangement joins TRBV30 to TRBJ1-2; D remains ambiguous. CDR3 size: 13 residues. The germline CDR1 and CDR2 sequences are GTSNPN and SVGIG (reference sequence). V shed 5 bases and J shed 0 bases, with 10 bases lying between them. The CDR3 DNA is TGTGCCTGGGGGAAAATGACTAACTATGGCTACACCTTC. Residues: CAWGKMTNYGYTF.

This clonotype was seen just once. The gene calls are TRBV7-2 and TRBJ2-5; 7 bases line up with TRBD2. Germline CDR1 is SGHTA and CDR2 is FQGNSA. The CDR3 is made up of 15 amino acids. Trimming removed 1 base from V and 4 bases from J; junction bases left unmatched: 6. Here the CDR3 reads CASSLGGGEAETQYF. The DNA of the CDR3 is TGTGCCAGCAGCTTAGGGGGAGGGGAGGCAGAGACCCAGTACTTC.

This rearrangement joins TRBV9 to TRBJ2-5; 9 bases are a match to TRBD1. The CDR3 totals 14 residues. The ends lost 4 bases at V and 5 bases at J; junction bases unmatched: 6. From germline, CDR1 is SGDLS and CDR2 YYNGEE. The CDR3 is CASSPLTGGETQYF. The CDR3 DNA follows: TGTGCCAGCAGCCCATTGACAGGGGGGGAGACCCAGTACTTC.

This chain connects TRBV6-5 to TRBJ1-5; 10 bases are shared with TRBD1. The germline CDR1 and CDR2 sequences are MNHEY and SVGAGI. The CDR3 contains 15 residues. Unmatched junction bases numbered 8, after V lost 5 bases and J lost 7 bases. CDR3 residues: CASSVTGGAGQPQHF. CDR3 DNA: TGTGCCAGCAGTGTGACAGGGGGCGCGGGGCAGCCCCAGCATTTT.

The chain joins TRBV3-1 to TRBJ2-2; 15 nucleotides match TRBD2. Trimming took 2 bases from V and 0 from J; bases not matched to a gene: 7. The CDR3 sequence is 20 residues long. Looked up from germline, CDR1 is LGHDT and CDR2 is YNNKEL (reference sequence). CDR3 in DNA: TGTGCCAGCAGCCAATCCGCCGGGACTAGCGGGGGGCCGAACACCGGGGAGCTGTTTTTT. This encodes CASSQSAGTSGGPNTGELFF.

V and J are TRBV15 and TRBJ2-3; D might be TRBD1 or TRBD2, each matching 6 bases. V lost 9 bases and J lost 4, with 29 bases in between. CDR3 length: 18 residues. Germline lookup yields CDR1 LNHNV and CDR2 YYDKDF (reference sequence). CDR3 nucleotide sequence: TGTGCCACGTCTACTAGAGAGGGGGGAGGAGGATTTTCAGATACGCAGTATTTT. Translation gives CATSTREGGGGFSDTQYF.

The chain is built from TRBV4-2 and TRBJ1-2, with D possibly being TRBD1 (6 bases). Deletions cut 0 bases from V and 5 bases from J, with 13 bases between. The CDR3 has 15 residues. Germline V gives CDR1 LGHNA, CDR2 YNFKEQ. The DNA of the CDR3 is TGTGCCAGCAGCCAAGACACAGACAGGACTTATGGCTACACCTTC. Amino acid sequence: CASSQDTDRTYGYTF.

The CDR3 sequence is CASSLPTGARETQYF. The CDR3 coding sequence is TGTGCCAGCAGCTTACCGACAGGGGCGCGGGAGACCCAGTACTTC. The V and J genes are TRBV13 and TRBJ2-5, with 8 nucleotides matching TRBD1. V lost 2 bases to trimming and J lost 5 bases; unmatched junction nucleotides: 7. Germline CDR1 reads PRHDT; CDR2 reads FYEKMQ (reference sequence). This CDR3 is 15 amino acids long.

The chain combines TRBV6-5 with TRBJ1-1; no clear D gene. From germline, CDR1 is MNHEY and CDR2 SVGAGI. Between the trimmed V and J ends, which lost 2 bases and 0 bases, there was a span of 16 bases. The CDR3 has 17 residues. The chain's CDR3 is CASSYLDMSLMNTEAFF. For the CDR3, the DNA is TGTGCCAGCAGTTACCTCGACATGAGCTTGATGAACACTGAAGCTTTCTTT.

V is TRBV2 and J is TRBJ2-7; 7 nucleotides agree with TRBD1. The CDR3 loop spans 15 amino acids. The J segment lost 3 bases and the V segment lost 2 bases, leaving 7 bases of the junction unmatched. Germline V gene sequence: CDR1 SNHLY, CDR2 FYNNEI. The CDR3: CASSERSAGGYEQYF. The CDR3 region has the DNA TGTGCCAGCAGTGAAAGGAGTGCAGGGGGCTACGAGCAGTACTTC. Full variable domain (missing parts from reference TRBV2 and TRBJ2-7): EPEVTQTPSHQVTQMGQEVILRCVPISNHLYFYWYRQILGQKVEFLVSFYNNEISEKSEIFDDQFSVERPDGSNFTLKIRSTKLEDSAMYFCASSERSAGGYEQYFGPGTRLTVT.

CDR3 residues: CSATNRDRSTTNEKLFF. CDR3 nucleotides: TGCAGTGCTACCAACCGGGACAGGAGTACAACTAATGAAAAACTGTTTTTT. This chain links TRBV20-1 with TRBJ1-4; 8 bases align to TRBD1. The length of the CDR3 is 17 residues. Germline V lookup: CDR1 DFQATT, CDR2 SNEGSKA (reference sequence). V was clipped by 4 bases and J by 0 bases; unmatched bases: 10.

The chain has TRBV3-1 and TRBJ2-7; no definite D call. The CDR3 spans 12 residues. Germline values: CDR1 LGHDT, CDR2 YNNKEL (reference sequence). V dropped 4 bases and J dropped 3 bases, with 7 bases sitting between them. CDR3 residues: CASSLHGYEQYF. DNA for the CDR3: TGTGCCAGCAGCCTCCATGGCTACGAGCAGTACTTC.

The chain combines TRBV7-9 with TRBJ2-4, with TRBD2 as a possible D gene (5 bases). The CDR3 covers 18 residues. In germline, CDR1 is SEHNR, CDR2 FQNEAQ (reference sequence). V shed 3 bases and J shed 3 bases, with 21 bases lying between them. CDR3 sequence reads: CASSFFREPPGGKNIQYF. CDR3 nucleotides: TGTGCCAGCAGCTTTTTTCGGGAACCACCCGGTGGCAAAAACATTCAGTACTTC.

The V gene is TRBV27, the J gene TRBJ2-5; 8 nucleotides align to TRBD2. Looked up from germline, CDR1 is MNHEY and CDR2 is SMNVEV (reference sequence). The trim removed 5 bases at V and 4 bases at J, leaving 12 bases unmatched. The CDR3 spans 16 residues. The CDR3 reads CASSPEAGAIRETQYF. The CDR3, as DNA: TGTGCCAGCAGTCCTGAAGCGGGGGCCATTAGAGAGACCCAGTACTTC.

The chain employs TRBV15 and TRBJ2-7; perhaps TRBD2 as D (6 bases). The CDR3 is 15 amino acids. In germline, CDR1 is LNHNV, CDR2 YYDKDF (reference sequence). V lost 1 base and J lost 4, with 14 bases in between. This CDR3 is CATSRGTTGEYEQYF. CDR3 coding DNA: TGTGCCACCAGCAGAGGAACAACGGGGGAGTACGAGCAGTACTTC.

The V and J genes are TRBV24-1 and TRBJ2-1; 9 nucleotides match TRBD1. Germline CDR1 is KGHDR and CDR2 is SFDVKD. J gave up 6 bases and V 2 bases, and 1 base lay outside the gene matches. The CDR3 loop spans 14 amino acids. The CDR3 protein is CATSDWGQGNEQFF. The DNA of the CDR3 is TGTGCCACCAGTGATTGGGGACAGGGCAATGAGCAGTTCTTC.

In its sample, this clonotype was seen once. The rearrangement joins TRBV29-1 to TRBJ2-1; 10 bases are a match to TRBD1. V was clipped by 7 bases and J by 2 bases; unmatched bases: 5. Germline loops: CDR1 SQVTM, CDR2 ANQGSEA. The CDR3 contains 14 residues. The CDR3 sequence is CSARDRGTYNEQFF. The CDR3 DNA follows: TGCAGCGCTCGGGACAGGGGAACCTACAATGAGCAGTTCTTC.

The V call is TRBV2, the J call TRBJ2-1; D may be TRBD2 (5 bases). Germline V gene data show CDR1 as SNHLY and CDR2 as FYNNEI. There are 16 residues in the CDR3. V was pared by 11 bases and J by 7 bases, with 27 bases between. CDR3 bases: TGTGCCGGAGGATACCTCAAACTGTGGGCAAGTAATGAGCAGTTCTTC. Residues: CAGGYLKLWASNEQFF.